This TCR beta chain was sequenced during a study of blood T cell repertoires in COVID-19. On the study more broadly: Samples representing acute and convalescent COVID-19 were sourced from the United States, Italy and Spain. PBMCs, B-cell-depleted T cells, or T cells were the source of the cDNA or gDNA that made up the material.

CDR1 and CDR2 (germline): LNHDA, SQIVND (reference sequence). After removal of 7 bases from V and 7 bases from J, the junction contained 10 bases not matched to a gene. This CDR3 has 14 amino acids. Original processing notes: Researchers report that nucleated cell counts were estimated from reference gene primer amplification. Assay used: immunoSEQ multiplex PCR; TCRdb lists only in-frame clones, some missing. V and J calls and clone size are given by that table; D and trimming were obtained from the DNA. Of about 96,000 clones in the sample, around 90% are singletons; the top ten hold around 4%. Source material: peripheral blood. The receptor was isolated from a human donor with COVID-19, enrolled during active disease. The donor label of this sample is uncertain. V and J are TRBV19 and TRBJ1-5; 7 nucleotides line up with TRBD1. CDR3 residues: CASTVGTVGQPQHF. The CDR3 DNA reads TGTGCCAGTACAGTCGGGACAGTCGGCCAGCCCCAGCATTTT. Using reference TRBV19 and TRBJ1-5 for the parts outside the CDR3, the full variable domain is DGGITQSPKYLFRKEGQNVTLSCEQNLNHDAMYWYRQDPGQGLRLIYYSQIVNDFQKGDIAEGYSVSREKKESFPLTVTSAQKNPTAFYLCASTVGTVGQPQHFGDGTRLSIL.